The present TCR beta chain was sequenced within a study of blood T cells in healthy people across ages. Using a J-beta primer mix together with a sample-barcoded 5' primer, a second PCR was run for about 6 to 11 cycles. Each CDR3 protein gets one entry after TCRdb re-called the 5' RACE reads with MiXCR. The sample records more than 900,000 distinct CDR3 sequences, under 30% being singletons. The CDR3 covers 15 residues. This clonotype has a single count. One end of the junction fails to match germline, which may point to a read error. These data also formed part of another study, on T cells of mothers and their children.

This chain joins TRBV12-3 or TRBV12-4 and TRBJ2-7; D possibly corresponds to TRBD1 (5 bases). This clonotype was sampled from a girl aged 2 to 9 in good health. The sequenced material came from blood. CDR3 bases: TGTGCCAGCAGTCGCAAAGGAGACAGCATCTACGGGCAGTACTTC. It yields the protein CASSRKGDSIYGQYF.